This passage covers 6 T cell receptor beta chains from one sample sequenced in a study of tumor and adjacent non-tumor tissue in lung cancer (dated 2018 in TCRdb). RNA was extracted from bulk unsorted tissue and checked for quality with a NanoDrop ND-1000 and an Agilent 2100. The library was generated by multiplex PCR. Sequencing was performed on an Illumina HiSeq 2500. TCRbeta libraries were built by three rounds of nested PCR using primers (Table S4), following protocols modified from ARM-PCR. The public reads were run again by TCRdb, first through fastp at Q25 and then through MiXCR, and only productive beta chains were kept. Every distinct CDR3 protein forms one entry, paired with its most common genes and DNA. The sample table contains more than 90,000 distinct CDR3 sequences; only one count was recorded for 65% to 75% of them. The leading ten clones occupy around 17% of the sample. Sequenced sample: lung tumor tissue. These receptors came from a man aged 55 to 70 with non-small cell lung cancer.

With regard to this clonotype: The CDR3 does not end in the conserved phenylalanine or tryptophan, so this is likely a read error. The DNA is left out, because the CDR3 cannot be placed on it with certainty; the CDR3 is given as TCRdb lists it. V usage is TRBV11-2 and J usage is TRBJ2-7; no DNA check was done on the table's D call, TRBD1. The CDR3 region is 14 residues in length, termini included. CDR1 is SGHAT and CDR2 is FQNNGV in the germline V gene. CDR3 region: CVSSLGGAAYEQHL.

Of note for this clonotype: One end of the junction is discordant with germline, which a read error may explain. The V gene is TRBV4-2, the J gene TRBJ2-7; D gene uncertain. The CDR3 covers 15 residues. The V gene's germline CDR1 is LGHNA and CDR2 YNFKEQ. CDR3 amino acids: CASIQESVPGFEQYF. In nucleotides, the CDR3 is TGTGCCAGCATCCAAGAATCAGTGCCCGGTTTCGAGCAGTACTTC.

About this clonotype: A read error may produce the germline difference seen at one junction end. The DNA of the CDR3 is TGCGCCATCAGTGAGGACGGAATGAACATTGAAGCTTTCTTT. It specifies CAISEDGMNIEAFF. This rearrangement joins TRBV10-2 to TRBJ1-1, with D uncertain. This CDR3 comprises 14 residues. Germline V gene lookup returns CDR1 WSHSY and CDR2 SAAADI.

For this clonotype: A single base separates this from a much larger clone, so it may be a read error. The chain recombines TRBV29-1 with TRBJ1-1; 7 bases are shared with TRBD1. V was pared by 6 bases and J by 5 bases, with 12 bases of the junction left unmatched. This CDR3 has 14 amino acids. Germline loops: CDR1 SQVTM, CDR2 ANQGSEA. CDR3 sequence (DNA): TGCAGCGTCTTCGGACAGGCAACTAAAACTGAAGCTTTCTTT. Translation gives CSVFGQATKTEAFF.

To note about this clonotype: Germline and junction disagree at one end, which may indicate a read error. The rearrangement uses TRBV4-2 and TRBJ1-2, with D unresolved. Germline CDR1 and CDR2: LGHNA and YNFKEQ. This CDR3 has 16 residues. The DNA of the CDR3 is TGTGCCAGTATCCAAGATCTTGTGGGAGCTAACTATGGCTACACTTTC. This encodes CASIQDLVGANYGYTF.

The chain uses TRBV11-2 and TRBJ2-1, with TRBD2 matching 9 bases. Germline V lookup: CDR1 SGHAT, CDR2 FQNNGV. This CDR3 region has 16 residues. V dropped 5 bases and J dropped 6; count of bases not matched to a gene: 11. Here the CDR3 reads CASSPLAGRGGNEQFF. The DNA of the CDR3 is TGTGCCAGCAGCCCGCTAGCGGGACGCGGGGGCAATGAGCAGTTCTTC.